The 2 T cell receptor beta chains presented below share a single source sample, sequenced in a study of a mutant IDH1 vaccine in newly diagnosed glioma. Profiling relied on immunoSEQ multiplex PCR, and the TCRdb table lists in-frame clones only, not all of them. The sample has around 52,000 clones, more than 70% seen once. As to time point: week 5, during vaccination. Topical imiquimod accompanied each vaccine dose, which consisted of 300 ug of mutant IDH1 20-mer peptide. Antigen specificity for these receptors is unknown. The sequenced sample was PBMCs, obtained from a glioma patient whose treatment included an IDH1 peptide vaccine. These TCRs come from a woman between 40 and 55 years old with glioma.

In nucleotides, the CDR3 is TGTGCCAGCAGCCCCAACCATGGCTCGGACAATGAGCAGTTCTTC. Its protein product is CASSPNHGSDNEQFF. The chain recombines TRBV11-2 with TRBJ2-1, with D unclear. This CDR3 has 15 residues. Trimming left V 5 bases short and J 5 bases short, with 16 bases between. Germline V CDR1 and CDR2: SGHAT, FQNNGV.

This rearrangement joins TRBV6-6 to TRBJ1-5; D possibly corresponds to TRBD1 (5 bases). Trimming removed 3 bases from V and 2 bases from J, with 14 bases in between. Germline CDR1 and CDR2: MNHNY and SVGAGI (reference sequence). The CDR3 is 16 residues long. CDR3 DNA: TGTGCCAGCAGTTATTGGACATCCGCGGGCAATCAGCCCCAGCATTTT. Translating gives CASSYWTSAGNQPQHF.